This paragraph covers one T cell receptor (beta chain) sequence. The data originate from a study of T cell responses to AZD1222 COVID-19 vaccine. Germline CDR1 and CDR2: DFQATT and SNEGSKA (reference sequence). This CDR3 is built from 10 residues. V was cut by 6 bases and J by 5 bases, with 4 bases left in between. Sequencing was performed with immunoSEQ multiplex PCR; in TCRdb, only in-frame clones are kept and a portion is missing. This table holds over 150,000 clones, 90% found once. This sequence joins TRBV20-1 and TRBJ1-4; no reliable D call. The clonotype originates from an adult in good health. Sequencing used peripheral blood, obtained on day 0 of AZD1222 vaccination. The CDR3 DNA reads TGCAGTGCCGGGAATGAAAAACTGTTTTTT. Translated: CSAGNEKLFF.